The entry below describes one TCR beta chain. Trimming took 4 bases from V and 0 from J; bases not matched to a gene: 10. From germline, CDR1 is LGHDT and CDR2 YNNKEL (reference sequence). The CDR3 totals 18 residues. The data were obtained in a study of T-cell memory formation after mild COVID-19. Each CDR3 protein gets one entry after TCRdb re-called the 5' RACE reads with MiXCR. This sample yields around 120,000 distinct CDR3 sequences, of which roughly 15% are seen a single time; 11% to 15% belongs to the top ten. The sample consisted of PBMCs or a T cell subset sorted from them (not recorded which). V gene TRBV3-1 combines with J gene TRBJ2-1; 9 bases line up with TRBD2. The sequence was obtained from an adult woman who had mild COVID-19 (a few samples of this study predate the infection). Cell type and time point are not known. The CDR3 DNA sequence: TGTGCCAGCAGCCTGGGGACTAGCTTTGGGGCCTCCTACAATGAGCAGTTCTTC. It codes for CASSLGTSFGASYNEQFF.